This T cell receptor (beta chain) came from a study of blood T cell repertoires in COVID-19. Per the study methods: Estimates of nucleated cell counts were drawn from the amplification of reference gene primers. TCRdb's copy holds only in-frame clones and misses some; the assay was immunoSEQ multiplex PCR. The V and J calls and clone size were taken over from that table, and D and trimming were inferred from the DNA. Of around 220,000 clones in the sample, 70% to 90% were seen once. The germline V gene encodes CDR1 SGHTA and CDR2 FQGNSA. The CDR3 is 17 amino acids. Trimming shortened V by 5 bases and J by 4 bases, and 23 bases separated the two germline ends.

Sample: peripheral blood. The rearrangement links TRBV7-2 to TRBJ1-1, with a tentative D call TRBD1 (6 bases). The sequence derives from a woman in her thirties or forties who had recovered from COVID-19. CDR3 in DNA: TGTGCCAGCAGCCCACCGCCGGCGACAGGTGTGGGCACTGAAGCTTTCTTT. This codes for CASSPPPATGVGTEAFF.